The 21 T cell receptor beta chains below come from one sample, sequenced in a study of T cell changes during pregnancy in multiple sclerosis. This table comes from immunoSEQ multiplex PCR, and its TCRdb copy is limited to in-frame clones, with some not included. The sample has approximately 39,000 clones, about 94% seen once. Here the sequenced sample was CD4+ T cells from peripheral blood mononuclear cells, taken in the second trimester of pregnancy. The receptor set was obtained from a female donor with multiple sclerosis, enrolled in a pregnancy study.

The rearrangement joins TRBV7-2 to TRBJ2-1; 16 bases align to TRBD2. V was pared by 3 bases and J by 8 bases, with 7 bases of the junction left unmatched. Germline CDR1 SGHTA, CDR2 FQGNSA. The CDR3 is made up of 17 amino acids. The DNA for the CDR3 is TGTGCCAGCAGCTTGGAAGGGACTAGCGGGAGGGGCCATGAGCAGTTCTTC. It codes for CASSLEGTSGRGHEQFF.

The chain carries TRBV6-5 and TRBJ1-2, with a weak D call TRBD1 (6 bases). CDR1 is MNHEY, CDR2 SVGAGI, per germline. V lost 3 bases, J lost 3 bases, and 14 bases lay in between. This CDR3 is built from 15 residues. CDR3 in DNA: TGTGCCAGCAGTTATCATTTTCAGGGGTACTATGGCTACACCTTC. As protein: CASSYHFQGYYGYTF.

The rearrangement links TRBV2 to TRBJ1-2; D ambiguous. Germline assignment: CDR1 SNHLY and CDR2 FYNNEI. The CDR3 runs 14 residues. Trimming cost V 7 bases and J 6 bases, with 18 bases left between them. CDR3 nucleotide sequence: TGTGCCAGCACCCTCGGGAGGATAAAGGATGGCTACACCTTC. Encoded protein: CASTLGRIKDGYTF. Variable domain in full (rest from reference TRBV2 and TRBJ1-2): EPEVTQTPSHQVTQMGQEVILRCVPISNHLYFYWYRQILGQKVEFLVSFYNNEISEKSEIFDDQFSVERPDGSNFTLKIRSTKLEDSAMYFCASTLGRIKDGYTFGSGTRLTVV.

V gene TRBV12-5 combines with J gene TRBJ1-1; D call uncertain. The ends were cut back, 8 bases at V and 5 bases at J, with 18 bases in the middle. The CDR3 length is 14 residues. Germline V gives CDR1 LGHNT, CDR2 FRNRAP. CDR3 amino acids: CASSPGGRDTEAFF. The CDR3 DNA reads TGTGCTAGTTCGCCTGGAGGGAGGGATACTGAAGCTTTCTTT.

This chain links TRBV11-2 with TRBJ2-1, with 9 bases identical to TRBD1. Germline-derived CDR1 and CDR2 are SGHAT and FQNNGV. V gave up 6 bases and J gave up 7 bases; unmatched junction bases: 10. There are 15 residues in the CDR3. This CDR3 is CASRPPGQGGNEQFF. The CDR3 DNA is TGTGCCAGCAGGCCCCCGGGACAGGGAGGGAATGAGCAGTTCTTC.

This chain joins TRBV2 and TRBJ2-3, with D tentatively TRBD2 (5 bases). The germline V gene has CDR1 SNHLY and CDR2 FYNNEI. Trimming took off 6 bases at V and 4 bases at J, with 11 bases between the two ends. The CDR3 consists of 13 residues. CDR3 residues: CASRGTGADTQYF. Here the CDR3 DNA reads TGTGCCAGCAGGGGAACCGGGGCAGATACGCAGTATTTT.

This chain uses TRBV5-4 with TRBJ2-7, with 8 bases fitting TRBD2. Germline trimming cut 4 bases from V and 0 bases from J; bases unmatched to any gene: 9. The CDR3 has 16 amino acids. Germline CDR1 and CDR2: SGHNT and YYREEE (reference sequence). CDR3 region: CASSRGLAGSSYEQYF. CDR3 nucleotide sequence: TGTGCCAGCAGCCGGGGCTTAGCGGGAAGCTCCTACGAGCAGTACTTC.

J is TRBJ2-7 and V is TRBV7-2, with 8 bases fitting TRBD1. CDR1 and CDR2 (germline): SGHTA, FQGNSA. The junction had 5 bases not matched to a gene; V was cut back by 7 bases and J by 0 bases. The CDR3 contains 14 residues. CDR3 region: CASKTDRGSYEQYF. In nucleotides, the CDR3 is TGTGCCAGCAAAACCGACAGGGGCTCCTACGAGCAGTACTTC. Full variable domain (missing parts from reference TRBV7-2 and TRBJ2-7): GAGVSQSPSNKVTEKGKDVELRCDPISGHTALYWYRQSLGQGLEFLIYFQGNSAPDKSGLPSDRFSAERTGGSVSTLTIQRTQQEDSAVYLCASKTDRGSYEQYFGPGTRLTVT.

The genes are TRBV9 and TRBJ1-1; D is unclear. V was pared by 0 bases and J by 2 bases, with 5 bases between. Germline V gives CDR1 SGDLS, CDR2 YYNGEE. The CDR3 runs to 13 residues. In nucleotides, the CDR3 is TGTGCCAGCAGCGTAGTTTTAAACACTGAAGCTTTCTTT. Protein product: CASSVVLNTEAFF.

The chain carries TRBV11-3 and TRBJ2-1; a possible D gene is TRBD2 (6 bases). Trimming left V 1 base short and J 8 bases short, with 21 bases between. The CDR3 totals 17 residues. The germline gives CDR1 SGHNT, CDR2 YENEEA. The CDR3 protein is CASSLGLGGVEVDEQFF. Here the CDR3 DNA reads TGTGCCAGCAGCTTAGGTCTTGGCGGGGTGGAGGTCGATGAGCAGTTCTTC.

The chain is built from TRBV18 and TRBJ1-2; 11 positions agree with TRBD1. The trim removed 6 bases at V and 0 bases at J, leaving 12 bases unmatched. From germline, CDR1 is KGHSH and CDR2 LQKENI. The CDR3 is made up of 18 amino acids. CDR3 nucleotides: TGTGCCAGCTCCCCCGGACAGGGGGCGATCCCTTCTAACTATGGCTACACCTTC. Residues: CASSPGQGAIPSNYGYTF.

The rearrangement uses TRBV7-9 and TRBJ1-4, with D possibly matching TRBD1 (5 bases). V lost 8 bases and J 13 bases, leaving 26 bases between the germline ends. This CDR3 contains 15 residues. Germline V gene data show CDR1 as SEHNR and CDR2 as FQNEAQ (reference sequence). CDR3 DNA: TGTGCCAGCGGGGCCCCGTACTCAAATGGGTTAGGACTGTTTTTT. Protein: CASGAPYSNGLGLFF.

The chain recombines TRBV18 with TRBJ2-7; no definite D call. V shed 5 bases and J shed 5 bases, with 7 bases lying between them. Germline lookup yields CDR1 KGHSH and CDR2 LQKENI. The CDR3 runs 11 residues. CDR3: CASSSNNEQYF. CDR3 bases: TGTGCCAGCTCATCGAACAACGAGCAGTACTTC.

V is TRBV7-3 and J is TRBJ1-1, with no clear D. CDR1 is SGHTA, CDR2 FQGTGA, per germline. Trimming shortened V by 5 bases and J by 1 base, and 11 bases separated the two germline ends. The CDR3 length is 14 residues. For the CDR3, the DNA is TGTGCCAGCAGCCCTTCTCCCGGGAACACTGAAGCTTTCTTT. Protein sequence: CASSPSPGNTEAFF.

V gene TRBV7-5 combines with J gene TRBJ1-1. TRBV7-5 is a pseudogene segment. The CDR3 extends over 17 amino acids. The CDR3 nucleotides read TGTGTCAGAAGCTTAGGGGGAGAAGGGATGGCGAACACTGAAGCTTTCTTT. Translating it yields CVRSLGGEGMANTEAFF.

This clone was seen just once. This chain connects TRBV19 to TRBJ1-1; D is perhaps TRBD1 (5 bases). Trimming cost V 1 base and J 0 bases, with 9 bases left between them. The germline V gene encodes CDR1 LNHDA and CDR2 SQIVND (reference sequence). The CDR3 covers 15 residues. The CDR3 reads CASSIAVRVNTEAFF. Written as DNA, the CDR3 is TGTGCCAGTAGTATAGCTGTCAGGGTGAACACTGAAGCTTTCTTT.

This chain connects TRBV19 to TRBJ1-4, with 7 bases identical to TRBD1. This CDR3 region has 14 residues. Germline CDR1 LNHDA, CDR2 SQIVND (reference sequence). After removal of 6 bases from V and 7 bases from J, the junction contained 8 bases not matched to a gene. This CDR3 reads CASRNRGEAEKLFF. CDR3 sequence (DNA): TGTGCCAGTAGAAACAGGGGTGAGGCTGAAAAACTGTTTTTT.

The rearrangement links TRBV5-1 to TRBJ2-3; 7 bases match TRBD2. Germline V lookup: CDR1 SGHRS, CDR2 YFSETQ. This CDR3 is built from 15 residues. V shed 1 base, J shed 2 bases, and the junction held 4 bases outside the gene matches. The CDR3 region is CASSLKRDVTDTQYF. The CDR3 coding sequence is TGCGCCAGCAGCTTGAAGCGGGATGTCACAGATACGCAGTATTTT.

The J gene is TRBJ2-5, the V gene TRBV5-1, with D tentatively TRBD1 (5 bases). Germline assignment: CDR1 SGHRS and CDR2 YFSETQ. V lost 6 bases and J lost 9, with 21 bases in between. This CDR3 contains 14 residues. The CDR3 protein is CASTPGAAESAQYF. In DNA, the CDR3 is TGCGCCAGCACCCCTGGGGCAGCTGAGTCGGCCCAGTACTTC.

The chain links TRBV5-4 to TRBJ2-7; 7 bases fit TRBD2. Trimming at V came to 0 bases and at J to 1 base, leaving 10 bases not matched to a gene. This CDR3 has 17 amino acids. Looked up from germline, CDR1 is SGHNT and CDR2 is YYREEE (reference sequence). CDR3 coding DNA: TGTGCCAGCAGCTTGGATCCGCAGCGGGGCCCTTCCTACGAGCAGTACTTC. Its translation: CASSLDPQRGPSYEQYF.

This clone showed up just a few times. The chain is built from TRBV7-8 and TRBJ2-7; 9 bases agree with TRBD2. CDR3 size: 16 residues. Trimming cost V 2 bases and J 6 bases; bases outside gene matches: 11. The germline V gene has CDR1 SGHVS and CDR2 FQNEAQ. This CDR3 reads CASSLQIAGVFGEQYF. The CDR3, as DNA: TGTGCCAGCAGCTTACAAATAGCGGGAGTATTCGGCGAGCAGTACTTC.